The 26 T cell receptor beta chains below come from one sample, sequenced in a study of T cell repertoires in cytomegalovirus infection. TCRdb recomputed calls from the reads with MiXCR, one row per CDR3 protein. Among around 70,000 distinct CDR3 sequences listed, 4% were seen once. Sample: PBMCs. These receptors all stem from a human donor in good health (CMV status not recorded). Some clones in this sample may be carry-over from other donors' samples.

Many counts were recorded for this clonotype. This sequence joins TRBV7-2 and TRBJ1-1, with 10 bases identical to TRBD1. The CDR3 contains 14 residues. Trimming removed 5 bases from V and 3 bases from J; junction bases left unmatched: 3. Germline-derived CDR1 and CDR2 are SGHTA and FQGNSA. CDR3 sequence reads: CASSRDRGDTEAFF. The DNA of the CDR3 is TGTGCCAGCAGCAGGGACAGGGGTGACACTGAAGCTTTCTTT.

A remark on this clonotype: A much larger clone is a single base away; this may be a read error. The rearrangement joins TRBV7-2 to TRBJ1-3, with D uncertain. This CDR3 spans 14 amino acids. The germline V gene encodes CDR1 SGHTA and CDR2 FQGNSA. For the CDR3, the DNA is TGTGACAGCAGCTTAGTAACAGTAGGAAACACCATATATTTT. The encoded protein is CDSSLVTVGNTIYF.

This clonotype is judged medium-sized. CDR3 protein: CASSGESFAEAFF. The CDR3 DNA is TGTGCCAGCAGCGGGGAGAGTTTCGCCGAAGCTTTCTTT. The chain joins TRBV7-2 to TRBJ1-1; D ambiguous. Trimming shortened V by 5 bases and J by 8 bases, and 15 bases separated the two germline ends. The CDR3 totals 13 residues. Germline loops: CDR1 SGHTA, CDR2 FQGNSA.

This clonotype was counted at least ten times. The chain combines TRBV6-2 or TRBV6-3 with TRBJ2-1; 13 nucleotides match TRBD2. Germline CDR1 is MNHEY and CDR2 is SVGEGT. This CDR3 comprises 15 residues. V was pared by 6 bases and J by 3 bases, with 2 bases of the junction left unmatched. This CDR3 reads CASRTSGGNYNEQFF. The CDR3 coding sequence is TGTGCCAGCAGGACTAGCGGGGGGAACTACAATGAGCAGTTCTTC.

This clonotype was detected ten times or more. DNA of the CDR3: TGTGCCAGCAGCCAAGATTCGGTCTATGAGCAGTTCTTC. Its protein product is CASSQDSVYEQFF. This rearrangement joins TRBV14 to TRBJ2-1; D is ambiguous. The CDR3 extends over 13 amino acids. Germline V gives CDR1 SGHDN, CDR2 FVKESK. Trimming left V 0 bases short and J 8 bases short, with 8 bases between.

This clonotype appeared a few times. The chain has TRBV5-1 and TRBJ2-6; the D call may be TRBD1 or TRBD2 (6 bases each). The germline V gene has CDR1 SGHRS and CDR2 YFSETQ. The CDR3 spans 16 residues. The V end lost 0 bases, the J end lost 3 bases, and 10 bases lay between the germline ends. CDR3 nucleotide sequence: TGCGCCAGCAGCTTGGTACGGGGGCTTGGGGCCAACGTCCTGACTTTC. Translated: CASSLVRGLGANVLTF.

This clonotype was counted many times. The CDR3 region is CASSISGSFRAFF. DNA for the CDR3: TGTGCCAGTAGTATCTCGGGCAGCTTTAGAGCTTTCTTT. The rearrangement uses TRBV19 and TRBJ1-1; unclear D gene. This CDR3 is built from 13 residues. Germline-derived CDR1 and CDR2 are LNHDA and SQIVND (reference sequence). Trimming stripped 3 bases from V and 10 bases from J, with 15 bases between.

The table lists this clonotype with many counts. V is TRBV20-1 and J is TRBJ1-1, with 7 bases fitting TRBD1. Unmatched junction bases numbered 6, after V lost 3 bases and J lost 8 bases. CDR3 length: 12 residues. Per germline, CDR1 DFQATT and CDR2 SNEGSKA (reference sequence). CDR3 coding DNA: TGCAGTGCTAGCCCGGGACAGCTGGAAGCTTTCTTT. Amino acid sequence: CSASPGQLEAFF.

This clonotype was recorded a few times. The chain is built from TRBV29-1 and TRBJ2-7, with TRBD1 matching over 8 bases. The CDR3 loop spans 14 amino acids. Germline assignment: CDR1 SQVTM and CDR2 ANQGSEA. The V and J ends lost 6 bases and 1 base, in that order; junction bases with no gene match: 8. The CDR3 protein is CSVSPRTGSYEQYF. DNA of the CDR3: TGCAGCGTCTCCCCAAGGACAGGGTCCTACGAGCAGTACTTC.

This clonotype appeared many times. Here the CDR3 DNA reads TGTGCCAGCAGCTTGCAGGCCATGAACACTGAAGCTTTCTTT. Translated, it gives CASSLQAMNTEAFF. The chain recombines TRBV7-2 with TRBJ1-1; no definite D call. Trimming took off 3 bases at V and 0 bases at J, with 8 bases between the two ends. The CDR3 extends over 14 amino acids. Germline CDR1 is SGHTA and CDR2 is FQGNSA.

In this sample, this clonotype turned up many times. The rearrangement links TRBV24-1 to TRBJ2-7; 7 bases agree with TRBD1. Germline lookup yields CDR1 KGHDR and CDR2 SFDVKD. V was pared by 8 bases and J by 0 bases, with 6 bases of the junction left unmatched. The CDR3 is 14 amino acids. CDR3 DNA sequence: TGTGCCACCAAGGACAGGAGCAGCTCCTACGAGCAGTACTTC. It is translated as CATKDRSSSYEQYF.

This clonotype was found many times. The rearrangement uses TRBV7-2 and TRBJ2-5, with D possibly called TRBD1 or TRBD2 (5 bases each). This CDR3 spans 16 amino acids. The germline gives CDR1 SGHTA, CDR2 FQGNSA. With 5 bases removed from V and 3 bases from J, the gap between germline ends came to 19 bases. The CDR3 coding sequence is TGTGCCAGCAGCGAGGGAGTTAGGGGTGTTGAAGAGACCCAGTACTTC. Amino acid sequence: CASSEGVRGVEETQYF.

Many counts were recorded for this clonotype. The chain recombines TRBV7-2 with TRBJ1-1; maybe TRBD1 (5 bases). V was trimmed by 5 bases and J by 0 bases, leaving 10 bases between them. The CDR3 is 14 residues long. Looked up from germline, CDR1 is SGHTA and CDR2 is FQGNSA. The CDR3 is CASSRQTMNTEAFF. The CDR3 DNA is TGTGCCAGCAGCCGACAGACCATGAACACTGAAGCTTTCTTT.

This clonotype was seen many times. This chain connects TRBV20-1 to TRBJ2-7; possibly TRBD2 for D (5 bases). Germline CDR1 and CDR2: DFQATT and SNEGSKA (reference sequence). Trimming pared 3 bases from V and 6 bases from J, leaving 15 bases between. The CDR3 runs to 13 residues. CDR3 loop: CSARDDPAGEQYF. The CDR3 bases are TGCAGTGCTAGGGACGACCCTGCGGGCGAGCAGTACTTC.

This clonotype occurred many times. The V and J genes are TRBV12-3 or TRBV12-4 and TRBJ1-3, with 10 bases fitting TRBD1. This CDR3 is 16 amino acids long. V lost 4 bases, J lost 6 bases, and 9 bases stayed unmatched. CDR3 bases: TGTGCCAGCAGTTCAAGACAGGGGGCAAGCGAAAACACCATATATTTT. Its protein is CASSSRQGASENTIYF.

Ten or more counts support this clonotype. This chain uses TRBV3-1 with TRBJ2-2; TRBD1 or TRBD2 may be the D gene (6 bases each). Germline V lookup: CDR1 LGHDT, CDR2 YNNKEL (reference sequence). V was clipped by 3 bases and J by 5 bases, with 13 bases between them. The CDR3 has 15 residues. CDR3 sequence reads: CASSHRGRGTGELFF. The CDR3 DNA sequence: TGTGCCAGCAGCCATCGGGGGCGCGGAACCGGGGAGCTGTTTTTT.

The rearrangement joins TRBV5-1 to TRBJ2-4; 7 bases map to TRBD1. The CDR3 runs to 14 residues. Germline CDR1 and CDR2: SGHRS and YFSETQ. Trimming cost V 4 bases and J 7 bases; bases outside gene matches: 8. The CDR3 region has the DNA TGCGCCAGCAGCGAAGGGGGCAGGTCGAACATTCAGTACTTC. This encodes CASSEGGRSNIQYF.

This clonotype came up many times. The V call is TRBV28, the J call TRBJ2-1; 10 nucleotides align to TRBD2. Germline V lookup: CDR1 MDHEN, CDR2 SYDVKM. There are 14 residues in the CDR3. Trimming took 6 bases from V and 9 from J; bases not matched to a gene: 8. CDR3 DNA: TGTGCCAGCAGGCCGGGACTAGCGTATGGTGAGCAGTTCTTC. It encodes CASRPGLAYGEQFF. Variable domain in full (rest from reference TRBV28 and TRBJ2-1): DVKVTQSSRYLVKRTGEKVFLECVQDMDHENMFWYRQDPGLGLRLIYFSYDVKMKEKGDIPEGYSVSREKKERFSLILESASTNQTSMYLCASRPGLAYGEQFFGPGTRLTVL.

This clonotype was picked up many times. The chain couples TRBV7-3 to TRBJ2-1; the match to TRBD2 covers 7 bases. This CDR3 has 14 amino acids. The J segment lost 7 bases and the V segment lost 2 bases, leaving 5 bases of the junction unmatched. Germline-derived CDR1 and CDR2 are SGHTA and FQGTGA. CDR3 in DNA: TGTGCCAGCAGCTTATGGGCTAGCGGTAATGAGCAGTTCTTC. Translated: CASSLWASGNEQFF.

The genes are TRBV7-2 and TRBJ2-7, with 14 positions matching TRBD2. The CDR3 sequence is 14 residues long. Trimming cost V 5 bases and J 6 bases; bases outside gene matches: 3. Germline lookup yields CDR1 SGHTA and CDR2 FQGNSA. This chain's CDR3 is CASSLGLAGAEQYF. CDR3 DNA sequence: TGTGCCAGCAGCCTGGGACTAGCGGGAGCCGAGCAGTACTTC.

This clonotype was detected only a few times. V gene TRBV5-1 combines with J gene TRBJ1-1; D is uncertain. CDR1 and CDR2 (germline): SGHRS, YFSETQ. Deletions cut 1 base from V and 5 bases from J, with 18 bases between. CDR3 size: 16 residues. CDR3 DNA sequence: TGCGCCAGCAGCTTGACCGAGTTTTCACCCAGAACTGAAGCTTTCTTT. Residues: CASSLTEFSPRTEAFF.

Many counts were recorded for this clonotype. The CDR3 loop reads CASSLNSGTNTGELFF. For the CDR3, the DNA is TGTGCCAGCAGCTTAAATAGCGGCACGAACACCGGGGAGCTGTTTTTT. The chain recombines TRBV7-3 with TRBJ2-2, with D tentatively TRBD2 (6 bases). The germline gives CDR1 SGHTA, CDR2 FQGTGA. The CDR3 totals 16 residues. Trimming cost V 1 base and J 0 bases, with 9 bases left between them. The variable domain in full, with the rest retrieved from reference TRBV7-3 and TRBJ2-2, is GAGVSQTPSNKVTEKGKYVELRCDPISGHTALYWYRQSLGQGPEFLIYFQGTGAADDSGLPNDRFFAVRPEGSVSTLKIQRTERGDSAVYLCASSLNSGTNTGELFFGEGSRLTVL.

This clonotype was picked up many times. The rearrangement joins TRBV7-2 to TRBJ1-1; D possibly corresponds to TRBD1 (5 bases). Trimming cost V 4 bases and J 5 bases, with 11 bases left between them. Germline lookup yields CDR1 SGHTA and CDR2 FQGNSA. This CDR3 spans 13 amino acids. The CDR3: CASSSWGRTEAFF. CDR3 in DNA: TGTGCCAGCAGCTCCTGGGGGAGGACTGAAGCTTTCTTT.

This clonotype was seen at least ten times. This chain connects TRBV7-2 to TRBJ2-7, with 8 bases that match TRBD1. V dropped 1 base and J dropped 9; count of bases not matched to a gene: 5. CDR3 size: 13 residues. Germline lookup yields CDR1 SGHTA and CDR2 FQGNSA. The CDR3 nucleotides read TGTGCCAGCAGCTTAGACAGGGGGTCAGTGCAGTACTTC. It translates to CASSLDRGSVQYF.

This clonotype was observed at least ten times. The gene calls are TRBV19 and TRBJ1-1; D ambiguous. The CDR3 extends over 16 amino acids. V was trimmed by 5 bases and J by 0 bases, leaving 16 bases between them. Germline V gene lookup returns CDR1 LNHDA and CDR2 SQIVND (reference sequence). Here the CDR3 reads CASSPFSRGLNTEAFF. The DNA of the CDR3 is TGTGCCAGTAGTCCATTCTCGAGAGGGCTGAACACTGAAGCTTTCTTT.

This clonotype showed up just a few times. The gene calls are TRBV7-2 and TRBJ2-3; D not resolved. Germline V gives CDR1 SGHTA, CDR2 FQGNSA. V lost 7 bases, J lost 14 bases, and 19 bases lay in between. The CDR3 sequence is 12 residues long. CDR3 sequence reads: CASTSGVPGGYF. The CDR3 DNA reads TGTGCCAGCACCTCGGGTGTTCCCGGTGGGTATTTT.